This T cell receptor (beta chain) was recorded in a study of OX40 agonist ivuxolimab in advanced cancers. Clones were read by immunoSEQ multiplex PCR, and TCRdb kept only the in-frame ones, dropping some. The sample carries roughly 20,000 clones, about 80% recorded once. Germline V gene sequence: CDR1 SEHNR, CDR2 FQNEAQ (reference sequence). CDR3 size: 14 residues. Trimming removed 2 bases at V and 2 bases at J, with 4 bases between. This TCR derives from an adult with an advanced solid tumor such as melanoma, head and neck, liver or kidney cancer. The sequencing here drew on CD4+ or CD8+ T cells sorted from blood, taken in a trial of the OX40 agonist ivuxolimab. This rearrangement joins TRBV7-9 to TRBJ2-6; D is unclear. CDR3 amino acids: CASSLPPGANVLTF. CDR3 DNA sequence: TGTGCCAGCAGCTTACCCCCTGGGGCCAACGTCCTGACTTTC.